This TCR beta chain was profiled in a study of cytomegalovirus exposure and HLA in healthy donors (TCRdb year 2017). With respect to the entire study: An earlier analysis of more than 550 of the donors reported 276 Gb of sequence data and 100 million to 120 million unique TCR beta sequences obtained from around 190 million T cells. An early release covering more than 500 HLA-typed donors comprised approximately 300 gigabases of sequencing data and roughly 85 million unique TCR sequences. The genetic ancestry cluster associated with self-reported Caucasian donors included 81% of the approximately 430 genotyped donors. The study aimed to test whether signatures of past pathogen exposure could be identified by cataloging public T cell receptors. The study profiled the T cell repertoires of 500 to 800 subjects by immunosequencing and related them to cytomegalovirus serostatus. Along with the approximately 600-subject first cohort, a separate validation cohort of 120 different subjects was used. To predict cytomegalovirus infection status, the study brought together high-throughput TCR immunosequencing, statistical association of individual TCRs with disease status, and machine learning. In a later analysis, previously published TCR beta repertoires from about 670 donors were re-analyzed and high-resolution HLA genotyping was added so that TCR occurrence patterns could be studied. The later analysis used no new phenotypic data to find candidate immune exposures, relying instead on TCR beta sequences and their occurrence across donors. An earlier analysis of several hundred of the donors applied high-throughput TCR beta sequencing to assess whether each TCR beta V gene segment acted as functional or pseudogenic. Alongside the repertoire data, information on donor age, sex, ethnicity and CMV serostatus was compiled. Genome-wide SNP genotypes for about 55% of the roughly 670 donors were used in a later genetic analysis, which treated that subset as a discovery cohort. All discovery cohort repertoires had been generated on a single sequencing platform. Both class I and class II loci were covered by HLA typing, at four-digit resolution. Typing coverage varied by locus: roughly 629-640 donors for A, B, C, DRB1 and DQB1; approximately 520 for DQA1; approximately 570 for DPA1; around 490 for DPB1. A handful of DR-DQ haplotypes were handled as single units for association and clustering because linkage in the cohort was strong. On average, around 240,000 unique TCR beta nucleotide sequences were sequenced per donor among some 430 genotyped donors of the cohort, with 15% to 20% of those sequences being non-productive.

The germline V gene provides CDR1 LGHNA and CDR2 YSLEER. Including cysteine and phenylalanine, the CDR3 has 18 amino acids. Kept here is only the CDR3 DNA, which spans 54 bases and is read in frame from base 1. V trim: 0 bases; J trim: 6 bases; unmatched bases: 12. General study outcomes and caveats: A later genetic analysis associated a missense DCLRE1C variant with V-gene and J-gene trimming of TCR beta chains, and an independent cohort replicated the association. The authors suggested that the approach could potentially be generalized to other disease states and immunological phenotypes. In a later analysis, HLA-associated TCR beta chains were found to be more clonally expanded and to have lower generation probabilities than equally common non-associated chains. The only immune exposure information available for the cohort was CMV serostatus. A later analysis found that most CMV-associated TCR beta chains appeared HLA-restricted, with HLA associations seemingly driven largely by CMV exposure. A cluster of highly shared sequence variants was judged likely to be a technical artifact of the sequencing pipeline. A total of around 150 TCR beta chains were listed by the study as associated with cytomegalovirus. Correlated functional status among segregating V segments might be attributable to linkage disequilibrium, but an unknown experimental factor could not be ruled out. Cytomegalovirus status was reported to be diagnosed by the classifier with high specificity and sensitivity in both the original and validation cohorts. In this cohort, only TCR beta chains were sequenced, and detectable features were limited by the absence of alpha or paired-chain data. Most TCR sequences were seen in very few donors, while some public TCRs were found in many individuals. Roughly uniform sequencing depth across donors was assumed in presence/absence analyses, although this assumption may not hold. HLA typing was unavailable for some donors at each locus, so association tests used only the typed subset. The earlier analysis of 587 of the donors excluded 15 to 20 rarely observed V segments, including chromosome 9 orphons, because counts were too low. In vitro tests confirmed that a few of the cytomegalovirus-associated TCR beta chains recognize cytomegalovirus antigens. The 87-base-pair reads could not distinguish some IMGT-functional V segments, including TRBV6-2 and TRBV6-3, so those segments were excluded. Several of the top co-occurrence clusters appeared to be linked to parvovirus B19, influenza, CMV and Epstein-Barr virus, according to a later analysis. When HLA alleles, especially DR and DQ, strongly co-occurred, TCR associations were difficult to assign to individual alleles. In a later analysis, TCR association rates were found to vary across HLA loci, with the most associated TCRs seen for DRB1 alleles and the fewest for HLA-C alleles. In a later genetic analysis, fewer N-insertions in productive TCRs were reported among donors in an Asian-associated ancestry cluster than the roughly 700-donor mean. In an earlier analysis of 587 of the donors, most TCR beta V segments appeared in productive rearrangements about 90% or about 30% of the time, broadly matching IMGT annotations. A later analysis associated 16,951 TCR beta sequences with specific HLA alleles at a false discovery rate of 0.05. A further reported finding was that TCR beta sequences accurately predicted the HLA-A and HLA-B alleles for most subjects in the first cohort.

On this clone itself: The specificity of this receptor is unknown. Base qualities are not provided; no much larger clone lies one nucleotide away.

The library was produced with the immunoSEQ multiplex PCR assay. For the multiplex PCR, a mixture combining 60 forward primers for TCR Vbeta segments and 13 reverse primers for TCR Jbeta segments was used. A multiplex PCR assay on genomic DNA amplified the CDR3 region of rearranged TCR beta genes. The amplified TCR beta libraries were sequenced on the Illumina HiSeq System as 87-base-pair reads. The paper's data handling went like this. A later analysis counted 75 million to 100 million unique TCR beta chains across the 550 to 750 repertoires, and 9.5 million to 11 million of these chains were shared by at least two donors. Raw reads were error-corrected and collapsed into unique sequences by a nearest-neighbor algorithm in which closely related sequences were merged to remove PCR and sequencing errors. V, D and J gene segments were assigned by aligning CDR3 sequences to IMGT reference sequences. Each retained sequence needed at least a six-nucleotide match to both a V gene segment and a J gene segment. Rearrangements were classified as productive when the CDR3 lacked stop codons and remained in frame with V and J, and all other rearrangements were classified as non-productive. CDR3 was defined according to IMGT convention as the region running from the second conserved V-encoded cysteine to the conserved J-encoded phenylalanine. The earlier analysis of some 540 of the donors excluded any sequence lacking an unambiguous match to a single V gene segment. An earlier analysis of 587 of the donors called V segments functional above 56.7% productive rearrangements and segregating when the between-donor standard deviation exceeded 5%. A statistical classification framework was built for diagnosing cytomegalovirus status from the catalog of TCR beta chain sequences. V and J gene assignment, in a later analysis, came from comparing TCR nucleotide sequences with IMGT/GENE-DB human TR gene sequences. Using the TCRdist pipeline, a later analysis assigned CDR3 sequences along with most-parsimonious VDJ recombination scenarios. In a later analysis, every TCR beta chain was defined by the combination of its CDR3 amino acid sequence and its V-gene family, and reads without a unique V-gene family were dropped. To address suspected cross-contamination and a sequencing artifact, a later analysis removed a few hundred highly shared, low-generation-probability nucleotide sequences. For each public chain, a later analysis derived a clonal expansion index from normalized ranks of inferred template counts within each repertoire. In a later analysis, generation probabilities were computed using a VDJ recombination model fitted to out-of-frame rearrangements, and the results were checked against IGoR. In a later analysis, TCR-TCR, TCR-HLA and TCR-CMV co-occurrence was scored with hypergeometric tests, and a repertoire-size bias correction was applied to TCR pairs. In a later analysis, false discovery rates were estimated by permuting HLA or CMV assignments 20 times. A later analysis grouped co-occurring TCRs with DBSCAN, adding TCRdist sequence similarity when clustering within HLA-allele-positive subsets. For co-occurrence clustering, repertoires with fewer than 30,000 or more than 120,000 public chains were excluded, along with five or six repertoires with anomalous nucleotide sharing. TCRdb mirrors the immuneACCESS table, restricted to in-frame sequences. Some clones are absent from its copies; in checked studies, under half trace to an unresolved V gene, and the reason for the others is unknown. The V and J calls and clone size come from that table; D and trimming were worked out from the DNA. The sample table contains roughly 120,000 clones; only one count was recorded for 65% to 85% of them. The top ten clonotypes cover just under 3% of the sample.

The cohort comprised 666 healthy bone marrow donors. At the time of sampling, every cohort member was nominally healthy, though immune exposures that went unrecorded were likely present. The donor tested CMV seropositive, placing the donor among the 289 seropositive members of the cohort. Every donor gave a peripheral blood sample, and the peripheral blood mononuclear cells from that sample were used for TCR beta sequencing. The Qiagen DNeasy Blood Extraction Kit was used to extract genomic DNA from the blood cell samples. This TCR came from a woman aged 40-49 years in good health and CMV-seropositive. The sequencing input was PBMCs. This chain is built from TRBV4-3 and TRBJ2-1, with 9 junctional bases fitting TRBD2. The DNA sequence reads TGCGCCAGCAGCCAAGATTGGCGGGAGGGCCTTTGGCGCAATGAGCAGTTCTTC. Translated, this gives CASSQDWREGLWRNEQFF.